This TCR beta chain appears in the sequencing data of a study of shared clonotypes between healthy human individuals. TCRdb's table, derived via immunoSEQ multiplex PCR, lists solely in-frame clones and lacks some. The table includes about 2.4 million clones, approximately 92% detected once. Findings of the study overall: Shared across a few donors were approximately 5% of the naive CD4 clonotypes. Among non-shared clonotypes, generation probabilities were lower than among those shared by all four donors.

Worth noting for this clone: No antigen is known for it.

The CDR3 is made up of 14 amino acids. V shed 0 bases and J 7 bases; nucleotides not matched to a gene: 5. The germline gives CDR1 WSHSY, CDR2 SAAADI. The receptor was isolated from a man aged 18 to 35 in good health. The genes are TRBV10-2 and TRBJ2-5, with TRBD2 matching 7 bases. Sequenced material: naive CD4+ T cells sorted from blood. Specified subset: CD45RA+ positively selected. Written as DNA, the CDR3 is TGCGCCAGCAGTGAGTCGGGGACGGGAGGGACCCAGTACTTC. It codes for CASSESGTGGTQYF.